These 18 T cell receptor beta chains originate from one sample sequenced in a study of OX40 agonist ivuxolimab in advanced cancers. Generated by immunoSEQ multiplex PCR, the TCRdb table keeps only in-frame clones and is missing some. This table has 57,000 or so clones, 75% to 90% appearing once. The sequencing used CD4+ or CD8+ T cells sorted from blood, collected in a trial of the OX40 agonist ivuxolimab. The source of these receptors is an adult with an advanced solid tumor such as melanoma, head and neck, liver or kidney cancer.

Only one count was recorded for this clone. This chain uses TRBV5-8 with TRBJ2-1, with D uncertain. This CDR3 has 11 residues. CDR1 and CDR2 from the germline V gene are SGHTS and YDEGEE. V lost 0 bases to trimming and J lost 7 bases, with 2 bases between them. CDR3 in DNA: TGTGCCAGCAGCTTGGATAATGAGCAGTTCTTC. Translated: CASSLDNEQFF. Supplemented by reference TRBV5-8 and TRBJ2-1, the full variable domain reads EAGVTQSPTHLIKTRGQQATLRCSPISGHTSVYWYQQALGLGLQFLLWYDEGEERNRGNFPPRFSGRQFPNYSSELNVNALELEDSALYLCASSLDNEQFFGPGTRLTVL.

The gene calls are TRBV30 and TRBJ2-6; D perhaps matches TRBD1 (5 bases). CDR1 GTSNPN and CDR2 SVGIG come from the germline V gene (reference sequence). V lost 3 bases, J lost 2 bases, and 8 bases lay in between. CDR3 length: 14 amino acids. The CDR3 sequence: CAWSRETGANVLTF. The CDR3 DNA reads TGTGCCTGGAGCAGGGAAACTGGGGCCAACGTCCTGACTTTC.

The rearrangement links TRBV19 to TRBJ1-1; D is possibly TRBD1 (6 bases). CDR3 length: 16 amino acids. Between the trimmed V and J ends, which lost 1 base and 4 bases, there was a span of 16 bases. Germline loops: CDR1 LNHDA, CDR2 SQIVND (reference sequence). The CDR3 DNA sequence: TGTGCCAGTAGTATAGGAGGCAGGGGATTACTCACTGAAGCTTTCTTT. This codes for CASSIGGRGLLTEAFF.

The rearrangement uses TRBV28 and TRBJ2-7; D call uncertain. V gave up 6 bases and J gave up 3 bases, with 6 bases separating them. This CDR3 comprises 11 residues. CDR1 and CDR2 (germline): MDHEN, SYDVKM. Written as DNA, the CDR3 is TGTGCCAGCAGCCGCGTCTACGAGCAGTACTTC. Protein product: CASSRVYEQYF.

The genes are TRBV27 and TRBJ2-1; D is possibly TRBD2 (6 bases). Trimming left V 5 bases short and J 3 bases short, with 17 bases between. The CDR3 has 16 amino acids. Per germline, CDR1 MNHEY and CDR2 SMNVEV (reference sequence). DNA for the CDR3: TGTGCCAGCAGTGCCCTCGGAGGGCAGGACTACAATGAGCAGTTCTTC. Encoded protein: CASSALGGQDYNEQFF.

The rearrangement uses TRBV28 and TRBJ2-7; D ambiguous. From germline, CDR1 is MDHEN and CDR2 SYDVKM. This CDR3 has 13 amino acids. V lost 4 bases and J lost 1, with 8 bases in between. The CDR3 DNA reads as TGTGCCAGCAGTTCCGGGTCTTCCTACGAGCAGTACTTC. Amino acids: CASSSGSSYEQYF.

The genes are TRBV5-4 and TRBJ2-6; the D is unclear. The CDR3 has 14 amino acids. CDR1 and CDR2 from the germline V gene are SGHNT and YYREEE (reference sequence). Trimming took 4 bases from V and 1 from J, leaving 6 bases between them. As DNA, the CDR3 is TGTGCCAGCAGCGTACTATCTGGGGCCAACGTCCTGACTTTC. It specifies CASSVLSGANVLTF.

The chain carries TRBV9 and TRBJ1-5, with TRBD1 identical over 9 bases. This CDR3 has 16 residues. Per germline, CDR1 SGDLS and CDR2 YYNGEE. Trimming cost V 3 bases and J 0 bases; bases outside gene matches: 4. CDR3: CASSGGTGNSNQPQHF. The CDR3 DNA sequence: TGTGCCAGCAGCGGGGGGACAGGGAATAGCAATCAGCCCCAGCATTTT.

CDR3 in amino acids: CASGRRRGDWNEQFF. For the CDR3, the DNA is TGTGCTAGTGGCCGCCGGAGGGGGGACTGGAATGAGCAGTTCTTC. The chain couples TRBV12-5 to TRBJ2-1; tentatively, D is TRBD1 or TRBD2 (6 bases each). The CDR3 totals 15 residues. Germline CDR1 is LGHNT and CDR2 is FRNRAP. Trimming took off 6 bases at V and 7 bases at J, with 19 bases between the two ends.

V and J are TRBV2 and TRBJ1-1, with TRBD1 as a possible D gene (5 bases). Germline CDR1 SNHLY, CDR2 FYNNEI. This CDR3 is 15 amino acids long. Trimming pared 5 bases from V and 2 bases from J, leaving 15 bases between. The CDR3 sequence is CASSPGGRSNTEAFF. As DNA, the CDR3 is TGTGCCAGCAGTCCCGGGGGACGGTCAAACACTGAAGCTTTCTTT.

V and J are TRBV5-1 and TRBJ2-5, with 12 bases fitting TRBD1. V lost 4 bases, J lost 5 bases, and 9 bases stayed unmatched. CDR1 is SGHRS and CDR2 is YFSETQ in the germline V gene. The CDR3 has 16 residues. The CDR3 is CASSGWDRGPGETQYF. CDR3 in DNA: TGCGCCAGCAGCGGATGGGACAGGGGGCCGGGGGAGACCCAGTACTTC.

J is TRBJ2-2 and V is TRBV4-3, with D unresolved. Germline lookup yields CDR1 LGHNA and CDR2 YSLEER. V lost 3 bases and J lost 4, with 9 bases in between. The CDR3 runs 14 residues. CDR3 coding DNA: TGCGCCAGCAGCCAGGGAAGGGCCACCGGGGAGCTGTTTTTT. Translation: CASSQGRATGELFF.

This clone has just one count. The CDR3 DNA sequence: TGTGCCAGCAGTCTCGGGCCGGACAATGAGCAGTTCTTC. Protein: CASSLGPDNEQFF. The V gene is TRBV27, the J gene TRBJ2-1; D is unclear. Germline V gives CDR1 MNHEY, CDR2 SMNVEV (reference sequence). The V end lost 5 bases, the J end lost 5 bases, and 10 bases lay between the germline ends. The CDR3 has 13 amino acids.

The chain links TRBV7-3 to TRBJ2-1, with 10 positions matching TRBD2. Germline V gene sequence: CDR1 SGHTA, CDR2 FQGTGA. CDR3 size: 15 residues. The V segment lost 0 bases and the J segment 10 bases; nucleotides outside the gene matches: 6. CDR3 nucleotides: TGTGCCAGCAGCTTAACCCTAGCGGGAGTGCAGGAGCAGTTCTTC. Translating it yields CASSLTLAGVQEQFF. The full variable domain, in which reference TRBV7-3 and TRBJ2-1 provide the parts outside the CDR3, is GAGVSQTPSNKVTEKGKYVELRCDPISGHTALYWYRQSLGQGPEFLIYFQGTGAADDSGLPNDRFFAVRPEGSVSTLKIQRTERGDSAVYLCASSLTLAGVQEQFFGPGTRLTVL.

CDR3 coding DNA: TGTGCCAGCAGCCCCCTCCCGACTCTACCTCGCGAGCAGTACTTC. Translation: CASSPLPTLPREQYF. The chain is built from TRBV9 and TRBJ2-7; D call uncertain. This CDR3 has 15 amino acids. Germline CDR1 SGDLS, CDR2 YYNGEE. Trimming pared 4 bases from V and 6 bases from J, leaving 20 bases between. The whole variable domain, remainder taken from reference TRBV9 and TRBJ2-7, is DSGVTQTPKHLITATGQRVTLRCSPRSGDLSVYWYQQSLDQGLQFLIQYYNGEERAKGNILERFSAQQFPDLHSELNLSSLELGDSALYFCASSPLPTLPREQYFGPGTRLTVT.

The gene calls are TRBV5-6 and TRBJ2-1; 12 positions match TRBD2. This CDR3 spans 15 amino acids. Germline V gene lookup returns CDR1 SGHDT and CDR2 YYEEEE. The V gene end was trimmed by 0 bases and the J gene end by 5 bases; junction bases not matched to a gene: 0. As DNA, the CDR3 is TGTGCCAGCAGCTTGGGACTAGCGGGGGACAATGAGCAGTTCTTC. Translating it yields CASSLGLAGDNEQFF.

This clone appeared a single time. The gene calls are TRBV7-9 and TRBJ2-1; 9 bases are a match to TRBD2. The CDR3 covers 15 residues. Germline V gene data show CDR1 as SEHNR and CDR2 as FQNEAQ (reference sequence). The V and J ends lost 5 bases and 7 bases, in that order; junction bases with no gene match: 9. Written as DNA, the CDR3 is TGTGCCAGCAGCCCCAGCCTAGCGGGACTTAATGAGCAGTTCTTC. It encodes CASSPSLAGLNEQFF.

V usage is TRBV11-2 and J usage is TRBJ2-3, with 7 bases identical to TRBD1. J gave up 1 base and V 5 bases, and 3 bases lay outside the gene matches. The germline CDR1 and CDR2 sequences are SGHAT and FQNNGV. This CDR3 is built from 14 residues. The CDR3 sequence is CASSSQGGTDTQYF. The CDR3 bases are TGTGCCAGCAGCAGTCAGGGGGGCACAGATACGCAGTATTTT.